Listed below are T cell receptor beta chains from one sample, sequenced in a study of post-analysis software for immune sequencing data. TCRdb re-called the PCR reads with MiXCR, one entry per CDR3 protein. The data hold about 570,000 distinct CDR3 sequences, with less than 40% observed a single time. What was sequenced was blood. The receptor source for this set is a girl aged 2 to 17 with multiple sclerosis. CDR3s include the opening cysteine and the closing phenylalanine or tryptophan. D genes are given only for firm matches. Clone size appears in some rows only: once, few, many, or a class for an expanded clone.

cdr3_aa: CASSLGGYRGDEQFF
cdr3_nt: TGCGCCAGCAGCTTGGGAGGGTACCGAGGGGATGAGCAGTTCTTC
d_call: NA
clone_size: NA
v_call: TRBV5-1
j_call: TRBJ2-1

cdr3_aa: CASSPRGRDSYNEQFF
cdr3_nt: TGTGCCAGCAGCCCCAGGGGGCGGGACTCCTACAATGAGCAGTTCTTC
d_call: TRBD1
clone_size: NA
v_call: TRBV7-9
j_call: TRBJ2-1

cdr3_aa: CASSEDGFNYGYTF
cdr3_nt: TGCGCCAGCAGTGAGGACGGATTTAACTATGGCTACACCTTC
d_call: NA
clone_size: many
v_call: TRBV10-1
j_call: TRBJ1-2

cdr3_aa: CASSQVGTSKRYEQYF
cdr3_nt: TGTGCCAGCAGCCAAGTTGGGACTAGCAAACGCTACGAGCAGTACTTC
d_call: TRBD2
clone_size: NA
v_call: TRBV3-1
j_call: TRBJ2-7

cdr3_aa: CASSVEASQETQYF
cdr3_nt: TGTGCCAGCAGCGTAGAGGCTAGCCAAGAGACCCAGTACTTC
d_call: NA
clone_size: NA
v_call: TRBV9
j_call: TRBJ2-5

cdr3_aa: CASSLRGDADNEQFF
cdr3_nt: TGCGCCAGCAGCTTACGGGGGGACGCCGACAATGAGCAGTTCTTC
d_call: TRBD2
clone_size: once
v_call: TRBV5-1
j_call: TRBJ2-1

cdr3_aa: CASSPLGFYGYTF
cdr3_nt: TGTGCCAGCAGTCCATTGGGTTTCTATGGCTACACCTTC
d_call: NA
clone_size: few
v_call: TRBV25-1
j_call: TRBJ1-2

cdr3_aa: CASSNRQGADTQYF
cdr3_nt: TGTGCCAGCAGCAACCGACAGGGAGCAGATACGCAGTATTTT
d_call: TRBD1
clone_size: NA
v_call: TRBV5-4
j_call: TRBJ2-3

cdr3_aa: CSASRKEYF
cdr3_nt: TGCAGTGCTAGTCGCAAAGAGTACTTC
d_call: NA
clone_size: NA
v_call: TRBV20-1
j_call: TRBJ2-4

cdr3_aa: CATSGHGPAGGEQFF
cdr3_nt: TGTGCCACCAGTGGTCACGGACCGGCGGGGGGTGAGCAGTTCTTC
d_call: TRBD2
clone_size: few
v_call: TRBV24-1
j_call: TRBJ2-1

cdr3_aa: CSARGGQVYNEQFF
cdr3_nt: TGCAGTGCTAGGGGAGGACAGGTATACAATGAGCAGTTCTTC
d_call: NA
clone_size: few
v_call: TRBV20-1
j_call: TRBJ2-1

cdr3_aa: CASSAIWPDRAGGPGASVLTF
cdr3_nt: TGTGCCAGCAGTGCGATATGGCCGGACAGGGCCGGGGGGCCTGGGGCCAGCGTCCTGACTTTC
d_call: NA
clone_size: NA
v_call: TRBV6-1
j_call: TRBJ2-6

cdr3_aa: CSVQGTEAFF
cdr3_nt: TGCAGCGTACAGGGAACTGAAGCTTTCTTT
d_call: NA
clone_size: few
v_call: TRBV20-1
j_call: TRBJ1-1

cdr3_aa: CASSSPRNSGHNEQFF
cdr3_nt: TGTGCCAGCAGTTCCCCTCGGAATAGCGGACACAATGAGCAGTTCTTC
d_call: NA
clone_size: NA
v_call: TRBV25-1
j_call: TRBJ2-1

cdr3_aa: CASSIDRGAVYEQYF
cdr3_nt: TGTGCCAGCAGCATAGACAGGGGGGCCGTCTACGAGCAGTACTTC
d_call: TRBD1
clone_size: NA
v_call: TRBV12-3/TRBV12-4
j_call: TRBJ2-7

cdr3_aa: CASSLGDYQETQYF
cdr3_nt: TGTGCCAGCAGCTTGGGGGACTATCAAGAGACCCAGTACTTC
d_call: TRBD2
clone_size: few
v_call: TRBV5-6
j_call: TRBJ2-5

cdr3_aa: CATSRDAGRTSGVVGQFF
cdr3_nt: TGTGCCACCAGCAGAGATGCAGGGCGGACTAGCGGGGTTGTAGGGCAGTTCTTC
d_call: TRBD2
clone_size: few
v_call: TRBV15
j_call: TRBJ2-1

cdr3_aa: CASNGWGKLFF
cdr3_nt: TGTGCCAGCAATGGTTGGGGGAAACTGTTTTTT
d_call: NA
clone_size: NA
v_call: TRBV2
j_call: TRBJ1-4

cdr3_aa: CASRSQGVNQPQHF
cdr3_nt: TGTGCCAGCAGGTCACAGGGAGTCAATCAGCCCCAGCATTTT
d_call: NA
clone_size: few
v_call: TRBV12-3/TRBV12-4
j_call: TRBJ1-5

cdr3_aa: CASSPSRGGDGYTF
cdr3_nt: TGTGCCAGCAGCCCCTCTAGGGGCGGGGATGGCTACACCTTC
d_call: NA
clone_size: NA
v_call: TRBV7-9
j_call: TRBJ1-2

cdr3_aa: CSARVRETEAFF
cdr3_nt: TGCAGTGCTAGAGTCAGGGAGACTGAAGCTTTCTTT
d_call: NA
clone_size: NA
v_call: TRBV20-1
j_call: TRBJ1-1

cdr3_aa: CASSPGQGFASGANVLTF
cdr3_nt: TGCGCCAGCAGCCCGGGACAGGGGTTTGCCTCTGGGGCCAACGTCCTGACTTTC
d_call: TRBD1
clone_size: few
v_call: TRBV10-2
j_call: TRBJ2-6

cdr3_aa: CANSEGGGSIYEQYF
cdr3_nt: TGTGCCAACAGCGAGGGGGGGGGCTCCATTTACGAGCAGTACTTC
d_call: NA
clone_size: NA
v_call: TRBV9
j_call: TRBJ2-7

cdr3_aa: CASSLDGQSSYNEQFF
cdr3_nt: TGCGCCAGCAGCTTGGATGGACAAAGCTCCTACAATGAGCAGTTCTTC
d_call: NA
clone_size: NA
v_call: TRBV5-1
j_call: TRBJ2-1

cdr3_aa: CASSPRRQGGTEAFF
cdr3_nt: TGTGCCAGCAGCCCTCGTCGACAGGGCGGGACTGAAGCTTTCTTT
d_call: TRBD1
clone_size: NA
v_call: TRBV9
j_call: TRBJ1-1

cdr3_aa: CASGTGGSYEQYF
cdr3_nt: TGTGCCAGCGGCACCGGGGGTTCCTACGAGCAGTACTTC
d_call: NA
clone_size: NA
v_call: TRBV6-1
j_call: TRBJ2-7

cdr3_aa: CASRHEPDRGPANTEAFF
cdr3_nt: TGTGCCAGCAGACACGAACCCGACAGGGGGCCGGCGAACACTGAAGCTTTCTTT
d_call: TRBD1
clone_size: few
v_call: TRBV6-1
j_call: TRBJ1-1

cdr3_aa: CSARGYGGPTHTQYF
cdr3_nt: TGCAGTGCTAGAGGATACGGGGGCCCCACACATACGCAGTATTTT
d_call: NA
clone_size: NA
v_call: TRBV20-1
j_call: TRBJ2-3

cdr3_aa: CASSAIGRRNTDTQYF
cdr3_nt: TGTGCCAGCAGCGCGATAGGCCGGAGGAATACAGATACGCAGTATTTT
d_call: NA
clone_size: NA
v_call: TRBV7-8
j_call: TRBJ2-3

cdr3_aa: CSAGRISPSYNEQFF
cdr3_nt: TGCAGTGCTGGTAGGATCAGCCCCTCCTACAATGAGCAGTTCTTC
d_call: NA
clone_size: NA
v_call: TRBV20-1
j_call: TRBJ2-1

cdr3_aa: CATSDPARGGYEQYF
cdr3_nt: TGTGCCACCAGTGATCCCGCGCGGGGGGGCTACGAGCAGTACTTC
d_call: TRBD2
clone_size: few
v_call: TRBV24-1
j_call: TRBJ2-7

cdr3_aa: CASSPGKQGTTYNEQFF
cdr3_nt: TGTGCCAGCTCACCAGGAAAACAGGGGACAACCTACAATGAGCAGTTCTTC
d_call: TRBD1
clone_size: NA
v_call: TRBV18
j_call: TRBJ2-1

cdr3_aa: CASSLTFGEQYF
cdr3_nt: TGCGCCAGCAGCTTGACATTTGGAGAGCAGTACTTC
d_call: NA
clone_size: NA
v_call: TRBV5-1
j_call: TRBJ2-7

cdr3_aa: CASRLRAPNYGYTF
cdr3_nt: TGTGCCAGCAGACTCCGGGCCCCAAACTATGGCTACACCTTC
d_call: NA
clone_size: many
v_call: TRBV6-1
j_call: TRBJ1-2

cdr3_aa: CSARWNSGANVRTF
cdr3_nt: TGCAGTGCGCGATGGAACTCTGGGGCCAACGTCCGGACTTTC
d_call: NA
clone_size: once
v_call: TRBV20-1
j_call: TRBJ2-6

cdr3_aa: CASTDGVEQYF
cdr3_nt: TGCGCCAGCACTGACGGTGTTGAGCAGTACTTC
d_call: NA
clone_size: NA
v_call: TRBV23-1
j_call: TRBJ2-7

cdr3_aa: CAGRAGGDEQFF
cdr3_nt: TGTGCCGGCAGGGCCGGAGGGGATGAGCAGTTCTTC
d_call: NA
clone_size: NA
v_call: TRBV6-5
j_call: TRBJ2-1

cdr3_aa: CASSLNGLASSYNEQFF
cdr3_nt: TGTGCCAGCAGTCTGAACGGACTAGCGAGCTCCTACAATGAGCAGTTCTTC
d_call: TRBD2
clone_size: NA
v_call: TRBV27
j_call: TRBJ2-1

cdr3_aa: CASSSGVFYNEQFF
cdr3_nt: TGCGCCAGCAGCTCCGGGGTCTTCTACAATGAGCAGTTCTTC
d_call: NA
clone_size: few
v_call: TRBV4-1
j_call: TRBJ2-1

cdr3_aa: CASSLRGGVYQETQYF
cdr3_nt: TGTGCCAGCAGCCTCCGCGGGGGGGTTTACCAAGAGACCCAGTACTTC
d_call: TRBD2
clone_size: few
v_call: TRBV7-9
j_call: TRBJ2-5

cdr3_aa: CASSSGLAGGRLPYEQYF
cdr3_nt: TGTGCCAGCAGCTCGGGACTAGCGGGGGGGCGATTACCCTACGAGCAGTACTTC
d_call: TRBD2
clone_size: few
v_call: TRBV11-1
j_call: TRBJ2-7

cdr3_aa: CASSRRIQETQYF
cdr3_nt: TGTGCCAGCAGCCGACGGATCCAAGAGACCCAGTACTTC
d_call: NA
clone_size: few
v_call: TRBV7-6
j_call: TRBJ2-5

cdr3_aa: CSARDGGAPDNQLQHF
cdr3_nt: TGCAGTGCTAGAGATGGGGGGGCCCCGGATAATCAGCTCCAGCATTTT
d_call: NA
clone_size: few
v_call: TRBV20-1
j_call: TRBJ1-5

cdr3_aa: CASSQEAEAFF
cdr3_nt: TGTGCCAGCAGCCAAGAAGCTGAAGCTTTCTTT
d_call: NA
clone_size: few
v_call: TRBV3-1
j_call: TRBJ1-1

cdr3_aa: CASTGWEGRDTSLLSYGYTF
cdr3_nt: TGTGCCAGCACCGGGTGGGAGGGCAGAGACACCTCCCTTTTAAGCTATGGCTACACCTTC
d_call: NA
clone_size: NA
v_call: TRBV28
j_call: TRBJ1-2

cdr3_aa: CASRMKDYNEQFF
cdr3_nt: TGTGCCAGCAGGATGAAAGACTACAATGAGCAGTTCTTC
d_call: NA
clone_size: once
v_call: TRBV7-3
j_call: TRBJ2-1

cdr3_aa: CASSNIPTGSINYGYTF
cdr3_nt: TGTGCCAGTAGCAACATCCCCACAGGGTCGATTAACTATGGCTACACCTTC
d_call: NA
clone_size: few
v_call: TRBV6-6
j_call: TRBJ1-2

cdr3_aa: CASKSDGANVLTF
cdr3_nt: TGTGCCAGCAAGTCGGATGGGGCCAACGTCCTGACTTTC
d_call: NA
clone_size: NA
v_call: TRBV2
j_call: TRBJ2-6

cdr3_aa: CASSYSVTNTEAFF
cdr3_nt: TGTGCCAGCAGTTACTCGGTTACCAACACTGAAGCTTTCTTT
d_call: NA
clone_size: few
v_call: TRBV6-5
j_call: TRBJ1-1

cdr3_aa: CASSLAEGSTDTQYF
cdr3_nt: TGTGCCAGCAGCTTAGCTGAGGGCAGCACAGATACGCAGTATTTT
d_call: NA
clone_size: few
v_call: TRBV7-9
j_call: TRBJ2-3

cdr3_aa: CATLSGGLTDTQYF
cdr3_nt: TGTGCCACCCTTAGCGGGGGTTTGACAGATACGCAGTATTTT
d_call: TRBD2
clone_size: few
v_call: TRBV2
j_call: TRBJ2-3

cdr3_aa: CATSRHPDPNEQFF
cdr3_nt: TGTGCCACCAGCAGACACCCTGACCCCAATGAGCAGTTCTTC
d_call: NA
clone_size: few
v_call: TRBV15
j_call: TRBJ2-1

cdr3_aa: CASSLGDKTYEQYF
cdr3_nt: TGTGCCAGCAGCTTAGGGGACAAAACCTACGAGCAGTACTTC
d_call: NA
clone_size: few
v_call: TRBV7-9
j_call: TRBJ2-7

cdr3_aa: CASSVTGTGCTEAFF
cdr3_nt: TGTGCCAGCAGCGTGACCGGGACAGGGTGCACTGAAGCTTTCTTT
d_call: TRBD1
clone_size: NA
v_call: TRBV5-6
j_call: TRBJ1-1

cdr3_aa: CASSPRLASSYNEQFF
cdr3_nt: TGCGCCAGCAGCCCGCGACTAGCTAGCTCCTACAATGAGCAGTTCTTC
d_call: TRBD2
clone_size: few
v_call: TRBV4-1
j_call: TRBJ2-1